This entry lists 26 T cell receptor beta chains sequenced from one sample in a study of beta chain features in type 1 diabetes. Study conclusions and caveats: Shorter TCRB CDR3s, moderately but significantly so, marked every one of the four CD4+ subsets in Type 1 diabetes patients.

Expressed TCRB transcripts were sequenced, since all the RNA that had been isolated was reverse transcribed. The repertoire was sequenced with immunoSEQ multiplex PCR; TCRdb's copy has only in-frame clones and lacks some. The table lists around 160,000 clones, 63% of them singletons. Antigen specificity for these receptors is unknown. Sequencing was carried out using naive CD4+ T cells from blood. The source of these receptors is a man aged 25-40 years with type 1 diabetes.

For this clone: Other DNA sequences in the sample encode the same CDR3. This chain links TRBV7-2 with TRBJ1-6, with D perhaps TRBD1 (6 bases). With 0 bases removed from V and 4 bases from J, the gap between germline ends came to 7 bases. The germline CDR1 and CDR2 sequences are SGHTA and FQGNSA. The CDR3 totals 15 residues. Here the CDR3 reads CASSLATGYNSPLHF. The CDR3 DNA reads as TGTGCCAGCAGCTTAGCGACAGGTTATAATTCACCCCTCCACTTT.

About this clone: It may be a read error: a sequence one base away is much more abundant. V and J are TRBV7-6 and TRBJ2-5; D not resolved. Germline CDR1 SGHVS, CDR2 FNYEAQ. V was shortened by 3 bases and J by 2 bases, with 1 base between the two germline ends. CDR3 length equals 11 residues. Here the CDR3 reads CASSLQETQYF. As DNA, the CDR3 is TGTGCCAGCAGCTTGCAAGAGACCCAGTACTTC.

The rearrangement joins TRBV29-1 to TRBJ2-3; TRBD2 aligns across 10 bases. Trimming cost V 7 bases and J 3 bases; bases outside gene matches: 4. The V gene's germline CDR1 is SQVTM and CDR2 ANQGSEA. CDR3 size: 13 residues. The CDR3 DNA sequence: TGCAGCGCTGGGACTAGCGTTACAGATACGCAGTATTTT. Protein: CSAGTSVTDTQYF.

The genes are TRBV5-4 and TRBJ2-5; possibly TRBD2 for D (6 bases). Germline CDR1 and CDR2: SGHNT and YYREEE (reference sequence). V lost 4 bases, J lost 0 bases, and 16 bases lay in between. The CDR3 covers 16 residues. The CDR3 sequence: CASSPVGAGNQETQYF. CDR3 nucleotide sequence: TGTGCCAGCAGCCCTGTGGGTGCGGGAAACCAAGAGACCCAGTACTTC.

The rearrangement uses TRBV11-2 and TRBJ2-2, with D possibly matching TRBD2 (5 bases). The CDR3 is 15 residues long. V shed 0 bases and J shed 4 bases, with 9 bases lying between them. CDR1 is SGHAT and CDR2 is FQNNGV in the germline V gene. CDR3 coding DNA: TGTGCCAGCAGCTTAGAACCGGGGTTCACCGGGGAGCTGTTTTTT. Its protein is CASSLEPGFTGELFF.

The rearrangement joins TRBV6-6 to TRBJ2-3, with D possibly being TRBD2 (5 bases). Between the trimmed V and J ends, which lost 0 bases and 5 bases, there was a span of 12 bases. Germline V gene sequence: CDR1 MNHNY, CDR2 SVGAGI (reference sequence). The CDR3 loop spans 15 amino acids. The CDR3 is CASSYSSLAEDTQYF. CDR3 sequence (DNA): TGTGCCAGCAGTTACTCGAGCCTAGCAGAAGATACGCAGTATTTT.

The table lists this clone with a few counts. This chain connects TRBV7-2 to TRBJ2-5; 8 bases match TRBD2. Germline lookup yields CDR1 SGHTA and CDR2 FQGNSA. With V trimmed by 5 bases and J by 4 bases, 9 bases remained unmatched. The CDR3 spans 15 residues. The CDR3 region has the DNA TGTGCCAGCAGCGCTATAGCGGGGAAGGGAGAGACCCAGTACTTC. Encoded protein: CASSAIAGKGETQYF.

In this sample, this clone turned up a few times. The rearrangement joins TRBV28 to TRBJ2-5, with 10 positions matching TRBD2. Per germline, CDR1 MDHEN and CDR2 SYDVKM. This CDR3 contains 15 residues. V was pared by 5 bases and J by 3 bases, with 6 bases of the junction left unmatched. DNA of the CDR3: TGTGCCAGCAGTACGCAACTAGCGGGGAAAGAGACCCAGTACTTC. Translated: CASSTQLAGKETQYF.

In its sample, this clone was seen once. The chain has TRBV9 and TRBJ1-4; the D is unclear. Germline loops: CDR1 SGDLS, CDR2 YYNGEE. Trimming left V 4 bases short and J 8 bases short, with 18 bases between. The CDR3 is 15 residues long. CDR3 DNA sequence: TGTGCCAGCAGCCCAAGGTCGAAGGGTAGGGAAAAACTGTTTTTT. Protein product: CASSPRSKGREKLFF.

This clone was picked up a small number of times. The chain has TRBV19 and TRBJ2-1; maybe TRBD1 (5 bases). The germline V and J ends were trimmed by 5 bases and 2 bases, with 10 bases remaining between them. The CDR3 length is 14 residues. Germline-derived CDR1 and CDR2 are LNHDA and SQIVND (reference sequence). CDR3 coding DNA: TGTGCCAGTAGTCCCAGGGCGACCTACAATGAGCAGTTCTTC. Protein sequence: CASSPRATYNEQFF.

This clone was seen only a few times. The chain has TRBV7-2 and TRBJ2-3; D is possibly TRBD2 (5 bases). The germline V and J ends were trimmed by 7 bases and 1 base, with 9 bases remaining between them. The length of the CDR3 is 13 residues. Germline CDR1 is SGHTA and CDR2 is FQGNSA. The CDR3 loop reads CASTLGGTDTQYF. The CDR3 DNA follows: TGTGCCAGCACATTGGGAGGCACAGATACGCAGTATTTT.

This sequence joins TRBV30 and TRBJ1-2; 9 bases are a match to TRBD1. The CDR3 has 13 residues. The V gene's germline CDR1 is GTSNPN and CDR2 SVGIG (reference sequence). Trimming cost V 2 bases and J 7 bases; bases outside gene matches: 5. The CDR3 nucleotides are TGTGCCTGGAGTCCGGACAGGGGTGCTGGCTACACCTTC. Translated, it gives CAWSPDRGAGYTF.

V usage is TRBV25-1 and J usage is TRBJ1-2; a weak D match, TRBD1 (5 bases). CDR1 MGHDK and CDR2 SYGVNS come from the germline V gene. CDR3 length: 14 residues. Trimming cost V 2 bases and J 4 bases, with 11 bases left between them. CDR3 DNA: TGTGCCAGCAGTGAACACGAGACAGCCTATGGCTACACCTTC. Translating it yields CASSEHETAYGYTF.

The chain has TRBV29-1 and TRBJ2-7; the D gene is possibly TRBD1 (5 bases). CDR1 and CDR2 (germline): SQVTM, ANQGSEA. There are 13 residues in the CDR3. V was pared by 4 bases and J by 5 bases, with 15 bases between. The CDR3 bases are TGCAGCGTTGCGGCAGGGTTTCTAAACGAGCAGTACTTC. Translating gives CSVAAGFLNEQYF.

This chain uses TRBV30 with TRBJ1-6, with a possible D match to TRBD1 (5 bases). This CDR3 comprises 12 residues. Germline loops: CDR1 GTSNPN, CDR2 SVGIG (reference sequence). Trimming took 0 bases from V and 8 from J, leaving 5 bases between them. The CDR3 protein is CAWSVGDSPLHF. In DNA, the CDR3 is TGTGCCTGGAGTGTGGGGGATTCACCCCTCCACTTT.

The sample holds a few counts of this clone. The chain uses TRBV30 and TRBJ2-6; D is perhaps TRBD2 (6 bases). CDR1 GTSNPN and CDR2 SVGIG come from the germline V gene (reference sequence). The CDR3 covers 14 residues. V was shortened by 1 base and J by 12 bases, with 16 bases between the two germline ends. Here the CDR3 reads CAWSAGAGPIVLTF. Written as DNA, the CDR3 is TGTGCCTGGAGTGCGGGAGCGGGCCCAATCGTCCTGACTTTC.

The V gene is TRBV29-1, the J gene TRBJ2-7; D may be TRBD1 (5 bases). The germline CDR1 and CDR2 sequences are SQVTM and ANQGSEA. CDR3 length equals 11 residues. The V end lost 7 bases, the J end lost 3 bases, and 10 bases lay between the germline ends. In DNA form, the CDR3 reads TGCAGCGGTACCACAGGCTACGAGCAGTACTTC. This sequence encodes CSGTTGYEQYF.

The CDR3 DNA is TGCGCCAGCAGCTCCCAAGGGGCAGAGACCTACGAGCAGTACTTC. This translates into CASSSQGAETYEQYF. The V gene is TRBV4-3, the J gene TRBJ2-7, with D tentatively TRBD1 (5 bases). V shed 5 bases and J shed 2 bases, with 16 bases lying between them. CDR3 size: 15 residues. Germline V lookup: CDR1 LGHNA, CDR2 YSLEER.

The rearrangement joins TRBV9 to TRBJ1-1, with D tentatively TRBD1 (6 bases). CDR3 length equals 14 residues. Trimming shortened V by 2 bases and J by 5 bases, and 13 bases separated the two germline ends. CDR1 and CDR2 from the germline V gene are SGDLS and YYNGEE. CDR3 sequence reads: CASSVGAGETEAFF. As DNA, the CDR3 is TGTGCCAGCAGCGTGGGGGCTGGAGAGACTGAAGCTTTCTTT.

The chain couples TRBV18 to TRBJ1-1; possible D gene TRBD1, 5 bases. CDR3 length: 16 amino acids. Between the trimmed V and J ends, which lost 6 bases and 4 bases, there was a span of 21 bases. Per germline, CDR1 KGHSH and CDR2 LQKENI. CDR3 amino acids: CASSPTVEGPSTEAFF. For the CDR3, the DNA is TGTGCCAGCTCCCCCACCGTCGAGGGGCCGAGCACTGAAGCTTTCTTT.

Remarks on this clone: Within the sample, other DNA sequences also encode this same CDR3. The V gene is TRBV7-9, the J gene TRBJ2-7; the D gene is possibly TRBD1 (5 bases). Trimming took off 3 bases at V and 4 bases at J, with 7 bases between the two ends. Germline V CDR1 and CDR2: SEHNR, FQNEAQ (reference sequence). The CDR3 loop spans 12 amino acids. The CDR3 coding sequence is TGTGCCAGCAGCTTTCAGGGATACGAGCAGTACTTC. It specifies CASSFQGYEQYF.

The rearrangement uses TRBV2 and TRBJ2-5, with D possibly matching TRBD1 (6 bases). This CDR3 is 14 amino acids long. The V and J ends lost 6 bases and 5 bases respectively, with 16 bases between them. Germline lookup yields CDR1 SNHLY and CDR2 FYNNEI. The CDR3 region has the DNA TGTGCCAGCAGCCCGTTAAGGCAGGGGGAGACCCAGTACTTC. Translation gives CASSPLRQGETQYF. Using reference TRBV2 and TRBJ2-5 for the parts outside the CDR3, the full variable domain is EPEVTQTPSHQVTQMGQEVILRCVPISNHLYFYWYRQILGQKVEFLVSFYNNEISEKSEIFDDQFSVERPDGSNFTLKIRSTKLEDSAMYFCASSPLRQGETQYFGPGTRLLVL.

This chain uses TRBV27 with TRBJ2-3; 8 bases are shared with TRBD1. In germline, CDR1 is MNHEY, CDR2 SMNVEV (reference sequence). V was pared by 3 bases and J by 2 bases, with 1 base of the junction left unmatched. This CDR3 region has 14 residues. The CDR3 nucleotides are TGTGCCAGCAGTTTGGACAGGGCCACAGATACGCAGTATTTT. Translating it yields CASSLDRATDTQYF.

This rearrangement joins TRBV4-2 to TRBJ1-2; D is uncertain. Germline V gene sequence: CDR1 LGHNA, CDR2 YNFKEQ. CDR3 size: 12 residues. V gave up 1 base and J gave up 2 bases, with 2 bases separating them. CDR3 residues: CASSQGNYGYTF. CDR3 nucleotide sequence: TGTGCCAGCAGCCAAGGAAACTATGGCTACACCTTC.

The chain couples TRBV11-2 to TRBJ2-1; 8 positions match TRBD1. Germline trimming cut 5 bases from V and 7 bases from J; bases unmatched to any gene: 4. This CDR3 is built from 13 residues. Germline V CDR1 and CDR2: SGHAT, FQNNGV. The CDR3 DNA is TGTGCCAGCAGCAAGGACAGGGTAAATGAGCAGTTCTTC. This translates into CASSKDRVNEQFF.

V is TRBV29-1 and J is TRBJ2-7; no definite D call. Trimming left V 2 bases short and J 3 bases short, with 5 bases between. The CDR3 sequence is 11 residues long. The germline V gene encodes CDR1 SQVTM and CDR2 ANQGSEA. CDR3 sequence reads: CSVERVYEQYF. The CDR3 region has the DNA TGCAGCGTTGAAAGGGTCTACGAGCAGTACTTC.